This T cell receptor (beta chain) was recorded in a study of CD8 T cells in Susac syndrome. The germline V gene encodes CDR1 SNHLY and CDR2 FYNNEI. V gave up 7 bases and J gave up 5 bases, with 17 bases separating them. The CDR3 has 15 amino acids. Reverse transcription of about 0.45 to 1 ug RNA was performed with random hexamers. MiXCR was run by TCRdb on the immunoSEQ multiplex PCR reads, yielding one entry per CDR3 protein. The repertoire includes some 180,000 distinct CDR3 sequences, about 94% of them detected once, and 0.095% to 0.1% sits in the top ten. This clonotype was obtained from a human donor with Susac syndrome. This chain joins TRBV2 and TRBJ1-4, with D unclear. The material sequenced was CD4+ T cells from PBMCs. The CDR3 bases are TGTGCCAGCAACCAGAGGACGGCGGGGAATGAAAAACTGTTTTTT. Residues: CASNQRTAGNEKLFF.